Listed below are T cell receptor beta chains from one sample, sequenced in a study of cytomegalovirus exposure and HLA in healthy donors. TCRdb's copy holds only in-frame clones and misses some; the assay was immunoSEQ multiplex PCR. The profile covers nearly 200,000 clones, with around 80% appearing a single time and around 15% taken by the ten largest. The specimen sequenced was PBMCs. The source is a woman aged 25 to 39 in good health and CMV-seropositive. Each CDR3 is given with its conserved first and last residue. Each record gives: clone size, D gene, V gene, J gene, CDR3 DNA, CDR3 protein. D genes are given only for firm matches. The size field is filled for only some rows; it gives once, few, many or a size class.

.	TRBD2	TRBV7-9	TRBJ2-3	TGTGCCAGCAGCTTAGTGGCTAGCGGGAGGGCCGCGGCAGATACGCAGTATTTT	CASSLVASGRAAADTQYF
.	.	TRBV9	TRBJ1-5	TGTGCCAGCAGCGTAGACGGTGGCAATCAGCCCCAGCATTTT	CASSVDGGNQPQHF
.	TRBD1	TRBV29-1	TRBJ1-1	TGCAGCGTTGGGACAGGGATGAACACTGAAGCTTTCTTT	CSVGTGMNTEAFF
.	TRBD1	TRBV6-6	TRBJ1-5	TGTGCCGCCCTACAGGGGTTTAGCAATCAGCCCCAGCATTTT	CAALQGFSNQPQHF
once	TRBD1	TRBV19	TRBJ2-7	TGTGCCAGTCTGGGGGGACAGGGGACCTACGAGCAGTACTTC	CASLGGQGTYEQYF
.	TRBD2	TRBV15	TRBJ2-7	TGTGCCACCAGCAGAGAGGTACTAGCGGACGAGCAGTACTTC	CATSREVLADEQYF
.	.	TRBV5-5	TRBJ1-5	TGTGCCAGCAGCTTCAGTCGGGGGTCCAGGGATCAGCCCCAGCATTTT	CASSFSRGSRDQPQHF
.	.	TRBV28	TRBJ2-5	TGTGCCAGCACCAGTATTTTGGAGACCCAGTACTTC	CASTSILETQYF
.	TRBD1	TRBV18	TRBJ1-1	TGTGCCAGCTCACCCCCGGGACAGGGTTCTTTGGCTTTCTTT	CASSPPGQGSLAFF
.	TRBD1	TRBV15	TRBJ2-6	TGTGCCACGACCGGGACAGGGAAGTCTGGGGCCAACGTCCTGACTTTC	CATTGTGKSGANVLTF
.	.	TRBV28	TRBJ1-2	TGTGCCACCTTAGGGGTAGGGTATGGCTACACCTTC	CATLGVGYGYTF
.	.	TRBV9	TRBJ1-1	TGTGCCAGCAGCGTAGCTACGGGGTACACTGAAGCTTTCTTT	CASSVATGYTEAFF
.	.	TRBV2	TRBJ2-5	TGTGCCAGCAGAATCGGGACTCAGGAAGAGACCCAGTACTTC	CASRIGTQEETQYF
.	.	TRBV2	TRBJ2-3	TGTGCCAGCAGTGAAGGGGTAATGCGGGGCAGCAGCACAGATACGCAGTATTTT	CASSEGVMRGSSTDTQYF
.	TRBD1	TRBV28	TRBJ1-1	TGTGCCAGCAGTTTATGGGACAGGGGGTTTGTAGCTTTCTTT	CASSLWDRGFVAFF
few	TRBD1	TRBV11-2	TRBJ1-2	TGTGCCAGCAGCTTAGAGGCGTTTTTGCGGGACAGGGCGTTTGGCTACACCTTC	CASSLEAFLRDRAFGYTF
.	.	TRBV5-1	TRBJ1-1	TGCGCCAGCAGCTTGTTGGGGCACAAGAACACTGAAGCTTTCTTT	CASSLLGHKNTEAFF
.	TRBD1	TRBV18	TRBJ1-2	TGTGCCAGCTCACCAGACACAGGGGGCAGTGGCTACACCTTC	CASSPDTGGSGYTF
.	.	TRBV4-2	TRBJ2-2	TGTGCCAGCAGCCAAGAAACTAGTGACACCGGGGAGCTGTTTTTT	CASSQETSDTGELFF
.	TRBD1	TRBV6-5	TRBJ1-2	TGTGCCAGCAGTTCGGACAGGGAACGTGGCTACACCTTC	CASSSDRERGYTF
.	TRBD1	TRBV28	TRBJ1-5	TGTGCCAGCAGTTTCCCGACAGGGTTTCAGCCCCAGCATTTT	CASSFPTGFQPQHF
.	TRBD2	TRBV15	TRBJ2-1	TGTGCCACCAGCAGAGATTCAAAAATAACTAGCGGCCATTACAATGAGCAGTTCTTC	CATSRDSKITSGHYNEQFF
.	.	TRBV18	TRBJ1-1	TGTGCCAGCTCCAGGACAGAGGGCAACACTGAAGCTTTCTTT	CASSRTEGNTEAFF
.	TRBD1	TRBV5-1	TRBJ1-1	TGCGCCAGCAGCTTGAGGGACAGCGAAGCTTTCTTT	CASSLRDSEAFF
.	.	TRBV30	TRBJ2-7	TGTGCCTGGAGTCCTAGGGGGTTCTCCTACGAGCAGTACTTC	CAWSPRGFSYEQYF
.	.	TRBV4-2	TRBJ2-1	TGTGCCAGCAGCCAAGAGGAGAGCTCCTACAATGAGCAGTTCTTC	CASSQEESSYNEQFF
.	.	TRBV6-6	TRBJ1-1	TGTGCCAGCAGTCTCCGGGAGGTTGAAGCTTTCTTT	CASSLREVEAFF